This T cell receptor beta chain emerged from a study of immune evolution from preneoplasia to lung adenocarcinoma. This clone was recorded once. Some clones are missing from TCRdb's copy, which holds only in-frame ones; the method was immunoSEQ multiplex PCR. Of about 10,000 clones in the sample, roughly 74% were seen once. Sequencing was carried out using FFPE minimally invasive lung adenocarcinoma tissue. The receptor was derived from a person aged 70 to 79 with lung adenocarcinoma.

CDR3: CASSQDAGQGGQPQHF. CDR3 coding DNA: TGTGCCAGCAGCCAAGATGCTGGACAGGGGGGCCAGCCCCAGCATTTT. The rearrangement uses TRBV4-2 and TRBJ1-5; 10 nucleotides match TRBD1. Per germline, CDR1 LGHNA and CDR2 YNFKEQ. CDR3 length: 16 amino acids. The junction had 6 bases not matched to a gene; V was cut back by 0 bases and J by 7 bases.